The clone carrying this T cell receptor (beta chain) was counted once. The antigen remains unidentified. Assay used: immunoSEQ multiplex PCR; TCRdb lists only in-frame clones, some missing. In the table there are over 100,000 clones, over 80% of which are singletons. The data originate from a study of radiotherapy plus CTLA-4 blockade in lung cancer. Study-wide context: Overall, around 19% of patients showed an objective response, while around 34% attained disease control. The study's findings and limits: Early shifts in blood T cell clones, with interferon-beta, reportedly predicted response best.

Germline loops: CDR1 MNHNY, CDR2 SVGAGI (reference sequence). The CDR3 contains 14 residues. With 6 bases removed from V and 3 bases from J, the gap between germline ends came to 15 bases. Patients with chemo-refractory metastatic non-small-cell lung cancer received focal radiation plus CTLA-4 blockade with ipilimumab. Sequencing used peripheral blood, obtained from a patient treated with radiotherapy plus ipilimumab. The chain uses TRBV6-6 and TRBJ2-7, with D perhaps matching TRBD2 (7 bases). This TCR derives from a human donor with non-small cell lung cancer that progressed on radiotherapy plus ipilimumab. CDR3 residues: CASRGTLAFYEQYF. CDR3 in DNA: TGTGCCAGCAGAGGGACACTAGCGTTCTACGAGCAGTACTTC.